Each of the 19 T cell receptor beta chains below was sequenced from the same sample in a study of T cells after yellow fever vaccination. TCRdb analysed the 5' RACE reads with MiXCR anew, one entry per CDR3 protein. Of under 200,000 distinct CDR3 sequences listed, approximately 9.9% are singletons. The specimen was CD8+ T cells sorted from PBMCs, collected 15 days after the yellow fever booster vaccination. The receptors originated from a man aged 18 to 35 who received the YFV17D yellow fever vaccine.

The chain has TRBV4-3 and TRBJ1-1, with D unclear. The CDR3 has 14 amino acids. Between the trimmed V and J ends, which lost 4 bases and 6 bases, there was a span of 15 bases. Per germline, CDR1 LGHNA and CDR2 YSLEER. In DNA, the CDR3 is TGCGCCAGCAGCCTAACCCTGGGATCCTCTGAAGCTTTCTTT. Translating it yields CASSLTLGSSEAFF.

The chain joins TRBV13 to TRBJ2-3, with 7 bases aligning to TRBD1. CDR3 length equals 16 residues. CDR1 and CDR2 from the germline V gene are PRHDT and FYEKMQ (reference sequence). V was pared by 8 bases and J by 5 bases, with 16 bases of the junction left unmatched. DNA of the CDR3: TGTGCCAGCGCTCTAAAGGGGGCCGCAGACAAAGATACGCAGTATTTT. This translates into CASALKGAADKDTQYF.

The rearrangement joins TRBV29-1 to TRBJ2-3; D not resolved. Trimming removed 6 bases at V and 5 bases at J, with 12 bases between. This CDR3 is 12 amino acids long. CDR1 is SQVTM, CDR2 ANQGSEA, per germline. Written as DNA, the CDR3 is TGCAGCGTAGAAATAGTCGGAGATACGCAGTATTTT. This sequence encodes CSVEIVGDTQYF.

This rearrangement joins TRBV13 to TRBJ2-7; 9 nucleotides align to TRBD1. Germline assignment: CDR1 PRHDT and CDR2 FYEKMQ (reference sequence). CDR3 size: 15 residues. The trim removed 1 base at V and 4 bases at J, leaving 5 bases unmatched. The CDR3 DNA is TGTGCCAGCAGCTTAGAAGGGACAGGGCAATACGAGCAGTACTTC. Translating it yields CASSLEGTGQYEQYF.

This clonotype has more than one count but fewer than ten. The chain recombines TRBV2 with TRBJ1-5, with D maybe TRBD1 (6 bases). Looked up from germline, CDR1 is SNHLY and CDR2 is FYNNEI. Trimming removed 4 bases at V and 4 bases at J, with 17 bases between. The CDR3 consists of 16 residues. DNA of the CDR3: TGTGCCAGCAGTGGGGCCAGGGGACTAGGGAATCAGCCCCAGCATTTT. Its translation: CASSGARGLGNQPQHF.

The CDR3 reads CAISEGRAGASEQYF. In nucleotides, the CDR3 is TGTGCCATCAGTGAGGGTCGGGCAGGGGCCTCCGAGCAGTACTTC. J is TRBJ2-7 and V is TRBV10-3; D might be TRBD1 (6 bases). V was pared by 2 bases and J by 6 bases, with 17 bases between. This CDR3 region has 15 residues. Germline V CDR1 and CDR2: ENHRY, SYGVKD.

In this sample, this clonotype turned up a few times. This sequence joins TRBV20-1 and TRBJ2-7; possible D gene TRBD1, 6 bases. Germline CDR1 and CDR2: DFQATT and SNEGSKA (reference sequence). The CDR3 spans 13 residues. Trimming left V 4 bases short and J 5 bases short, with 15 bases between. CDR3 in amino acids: CSATGTSLNEQYV. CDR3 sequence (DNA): TGCAGTGCTACCGGGACATCCCTCAACGAGCAGTACGTC.

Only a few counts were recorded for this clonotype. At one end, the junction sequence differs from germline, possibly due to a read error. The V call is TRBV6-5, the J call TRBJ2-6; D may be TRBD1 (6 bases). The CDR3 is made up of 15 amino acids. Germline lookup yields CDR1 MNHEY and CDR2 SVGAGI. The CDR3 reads CACSRGGSGANVLTF. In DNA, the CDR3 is TGTGCCTGCAGCAGGGGCGGCTCTGGGGCCAACGTCCTGACTTTC.

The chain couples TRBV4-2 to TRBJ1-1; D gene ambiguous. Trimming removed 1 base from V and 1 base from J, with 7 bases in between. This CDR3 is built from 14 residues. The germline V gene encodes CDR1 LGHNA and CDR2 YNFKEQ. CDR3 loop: CASSQAVENTEAFF. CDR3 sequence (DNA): TGTGCCAGCAGCCAAGCGGTCGAGAACACTGAAGCTTTCTTT.

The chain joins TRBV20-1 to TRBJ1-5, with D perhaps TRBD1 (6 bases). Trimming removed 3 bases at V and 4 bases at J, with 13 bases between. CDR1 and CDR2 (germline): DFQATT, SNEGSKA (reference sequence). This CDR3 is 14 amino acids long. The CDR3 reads CSASPYRENQPQHF. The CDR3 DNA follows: TGCAGTGCTAGTCCTTACAGGGAGAATCAGCCCCAGCATTTT.

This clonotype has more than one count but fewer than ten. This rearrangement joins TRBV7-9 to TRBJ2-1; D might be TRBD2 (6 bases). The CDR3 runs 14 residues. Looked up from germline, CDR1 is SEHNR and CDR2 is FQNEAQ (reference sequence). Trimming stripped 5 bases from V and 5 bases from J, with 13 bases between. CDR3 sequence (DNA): TGTGCCAGCAGCCGAGTTAGCGGCCACAATGAGCAGTTCTTC. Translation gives CASSRVSGHNEQFF.

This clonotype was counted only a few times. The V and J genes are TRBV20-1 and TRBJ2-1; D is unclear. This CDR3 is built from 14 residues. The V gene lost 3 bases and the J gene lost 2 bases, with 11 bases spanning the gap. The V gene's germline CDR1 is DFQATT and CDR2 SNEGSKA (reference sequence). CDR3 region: CSARVWGTYNEQFF. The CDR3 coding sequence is TGCAGTGCTAGGGTCTGGGGTACCTACAATGAGCAGTTCTTC.

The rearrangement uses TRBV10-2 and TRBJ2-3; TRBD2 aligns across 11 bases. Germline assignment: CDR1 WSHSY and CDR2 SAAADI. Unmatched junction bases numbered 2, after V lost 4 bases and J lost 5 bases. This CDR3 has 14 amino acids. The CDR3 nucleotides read TGCGCCAGCAGTGTTGGGACTAGCGGAGATACGCAGTATTTT. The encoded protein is CASSVGTSGDTQYF.

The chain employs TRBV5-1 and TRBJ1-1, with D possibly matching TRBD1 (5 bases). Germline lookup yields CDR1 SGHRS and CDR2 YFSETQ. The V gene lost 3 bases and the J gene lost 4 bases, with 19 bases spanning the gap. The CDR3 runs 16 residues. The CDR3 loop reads CASSSSRREGSTEAFF. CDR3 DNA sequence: TGCGCCAGCAGCTCTAGTCGGAGGGAGGGGAGCACTGAAGCTTTCTTT.

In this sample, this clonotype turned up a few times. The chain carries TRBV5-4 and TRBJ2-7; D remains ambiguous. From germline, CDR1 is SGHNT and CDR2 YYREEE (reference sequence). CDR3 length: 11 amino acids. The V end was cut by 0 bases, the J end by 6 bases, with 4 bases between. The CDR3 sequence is CASSLAGEQYF. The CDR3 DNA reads TGTGCCAGCAGCTTGGCCGGCGAGCAGTACTTC.

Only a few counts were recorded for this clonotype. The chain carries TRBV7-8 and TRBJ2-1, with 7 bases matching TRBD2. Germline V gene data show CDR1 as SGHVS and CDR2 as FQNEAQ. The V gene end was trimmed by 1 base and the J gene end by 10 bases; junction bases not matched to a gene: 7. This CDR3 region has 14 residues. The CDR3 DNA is TGTGCCAGCAGCTTAGAGTGGGGGGGTAAAGAGCAGTTCTTC. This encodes CASSLEWGGKEQFF.

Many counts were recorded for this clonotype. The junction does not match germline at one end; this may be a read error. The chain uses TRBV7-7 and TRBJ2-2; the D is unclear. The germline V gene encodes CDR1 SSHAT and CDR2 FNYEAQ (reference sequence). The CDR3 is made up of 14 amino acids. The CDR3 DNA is TGTGCTAGCAGCTTACGTCTGAACACCGGGGAGCTGTTTTTT. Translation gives CASSLRLNTGELFF.

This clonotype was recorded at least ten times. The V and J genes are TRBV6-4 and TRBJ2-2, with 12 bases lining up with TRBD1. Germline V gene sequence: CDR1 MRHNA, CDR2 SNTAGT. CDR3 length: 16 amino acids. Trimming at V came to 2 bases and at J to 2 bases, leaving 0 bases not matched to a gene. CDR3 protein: CASSDGTGGNTGELFF. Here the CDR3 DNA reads TGTGCCAGCAGTGACGGGACAGGGGGCAACACCGGGGAGCTGTTTTTT.

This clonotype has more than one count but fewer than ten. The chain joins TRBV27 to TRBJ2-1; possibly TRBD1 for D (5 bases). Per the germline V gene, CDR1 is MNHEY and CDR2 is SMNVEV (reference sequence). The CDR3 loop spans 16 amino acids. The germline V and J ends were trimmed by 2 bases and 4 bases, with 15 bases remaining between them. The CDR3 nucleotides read TGTGCCAGCAGTTTAAAACTTAGACAGACGTACAATGAGCAGTTCTTC. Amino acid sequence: CASSLKLRQTYNEQFF.